One sample yielded the 18 T cell receptor beta chains listed below, sequenced in a study of Graves' ophthalmopathy and Graves' hyperthyroidism. The sequenced template was RNA, covering the TCR beta CDR3 region. Following a first-round RT-PCR that used HTBI primers, a second-round multiplex PCR was carried out. TCRdb analysed the multiplex PCR reads with MiXCR anew, one entry per CDR3 protein. The table records approximately 640,000 distinct CDR3 sequences, about 38% of them present only once. The sample taken for sequencing was peripheral blood. These TCRs come from an adult man with Graves' ophthalmopathy.

This clonotype was detected ten times or more. The rearrangement uses TRBV12-3 or TRBV12-4 and TRBJ1-6; D gene ambiguous. V gave up 3 bases and J gave up 9 bases, with 12 bases separating them. The CDR3 length is 14 residues. CDR3: CASSFNSEGSPLHF. CDR3 DNA: TGTGCCAGCAGTTTCAATTCGGAGGGTTCACCCCTCCACTTT.

This clonotype came up many times. The chain couples TRBV6-5 to TRBJ1-5; D ambiguous. Germline CDR1 is MNHEY and CDR2 is SVGAGI. Trimming shortened V by 5 bases and J by 7 bases, and 9 bases separated the two germline ends. The CDR3 has 12 residues. The DNA for the CDR3 is TGTGCCAGCAGTGTCAGTGAACAGCCCCAGCATTTT. Translating gives CASSVSEQPQHF.

This chain links TRBV10-1 with TRBJ1-2; TRBD1 is a possible D gene (6 bases). This CDR3 has 14 residues. Deletions cut 6 bases from V and 8 bases from J, with 19 bases between. CDR1 WNHNN and CDR2 SYGVQD come from the germline V gene (reference sequence). CDR3 in DNA: TGCGCCAGCAGGATGACGGAACAGGGTGAGGGCTACACCTTC. It specifies CASRMTEQGEGYTF.

As regards this clonotype: Relative to the germline gene, one junction end is altered; a read error may explain this. CDR3 sequence reads: CASSLSPTGGSGANVLTF. Here the CDR3 DNA reads TGTGCCAGCTCACTAAGCCCAACAGGGGGCTCTGGGGCCAACGTCCTGACTTTC. The rearrangement joins TRBV10-2 to TRBJ2-6, with 8 positions matching TRBD1. This CDR3 is built from 18 residues. Per the germline V gene, CDR1 is WSHSY and CDR2 is SAAADI.

The rearrangement joins TRBV7-2 to TRBJ2-7, with D perhaps TRBD2 (5 bases). Trimming stripped 5 bases from V and 2 bases from J, with 16 bases between. CDR1 SGHTA and CDR2 FQGNSA come from the germline V gene. This CDR3 is built from 15 residues. CDR3 loop: CASSQDWASPYEQYF. As DNA, the CDR3 is TGTGCCAGCAGCCAAGATTGGGCTAGCCCCTACGAGCAGTACTTC.

This clonotype was counted a single time. The chain couples TRBV25-1 to TRBJ2-7; TRBD1 matches 8 bases. The CDR3 is 12 residues long. Germline V gives CDR1 MGHDK, CDR2 SYGVNS. J was trimmed by 7 bases and V by 8 bases; bases with no gene match: 7. CDR3 in DNA: TGTGCCAGCGAAACAGGGGGTCGGGAGCAGTACTTC. Translation gives CASETGGREQYF.

The CDR3 DNA reads TGTGCCAGCAGCTACCCCTATATCCTATCCGGGGAGCTGTTTTTT. Translating it yields CASSYPYILSGELFF. The chain carries TRBV7-2 and TRBJ2-2; D not certain. Deletions cut 4 bases from V and 6 bases from J, with 15 bases between. Germline assignment: CDR1 SGHTA and CDR2 FQGNSA. The CDR3 consists of 15 residues.

This chain connects TRBV4-3 to TRBJ2-5; either TRBD1 or TRBD2 may supply D (7 bases each). Trimming removed 1 base at V and 4 bases at J, with 16 bases between. This CDR3 has 16 amino acids. Germline CDR1 is LGHNA and CDR2 is YSLEER. In DNA form, the CDR3 reads TGCGCCAGCAGCCAAGGCCCAGGGGGGGCCACAGAGACCCAGTACTTC. Amino acids: CASSQGPGGATETQYF.

The V and J genes are TRBV20-1 and TRBJ1-4; no clear D. Trimming took off 0 bases at V and 6 bases at J, with 14 bases between the two ends. The CDR3 contains 15 residues. Germline V gives CDR1 DFQATT, CDR2 SNEGSKA (reference sequence). Here the CDR3 DNA reads TGCAGTGCTAGAGATCCATTTAGTTTGGATGAAAAACTGTTTTTT. Protein sequence: CSARDPFSLDEKLFF.

This clonotype was counted only a few times. V is TRBV7-2 and J is TRBJ1-2; 9 bases are shared with TRBD1. The CDR3 spans 14 residues. Trimming removed 5 bases from V and 5 bases from J; junction bases left unmatched: 6. Germline-derived CDR1 and CDR2 are SGHTA and FQGNSA. CDR3 in DNA: TGTGCCAGCAGCGCCGACAGGGGGTGGTATGGCTACACCTTC. Translation gives CASSADRGWYGYTF.

The chain links TRBV11-2 to TRBJ2-7; D gene ambiguous. Germline V lookup: CDR1 SGHAT, CDR2 FQNNGV. V lost 1 base and J lost 7, with 17 bases in between. The CDR3 extends over 15 amino acids. CDR3 sequence: CASSLGVGPSWEQYF. The CDR3 nucleotides are TGTGCCAGCAGCTTAGGGGTAGGGCCGTCGTGGGAGCAGTACTTC.

The table lists this clonotype with many counts. The rearrangement uses TRBV6-6 and TRBJ1-1, with D possibly being TRBD1 (5 bases). From germline, CDR1 is MNHNY and CDR2 SVGAGI (reference sequence). The CDR3 runs to 13 residues. V was shortened by 7 bases and J by 0 bases, with 9 bases between the two germline ends. The CDR3 is CASTTGVNTEAFF. In DNA, the CDR3 is TGTGCCAGCACCACGGGGGTGAACACTGAAGCTTTCTTT.

The chain combines TRBV12-3 or TRBV12-4 with TRBJ1-1; no reliable D call. Trimming removed 6 bases at V and 9 bases at J, with 20 bases between. This CDR3 is 14 amino acids long. CDR3 DNA: TGTGCCAGCAGCACGGGCCGCAGGTTACTTAAAGCTTTCTTT. Residues: CASSTGRRLLKAFF.

This clonotype is a singleton in its sample. The junction and the germline gene differ at one end; a read error may be behind it. This chain links TRBV7-2 with TRBJ1-3, with unresolved D. Per the germline V gene, CDR1 is SGHTA and CDR2 is FQGNSA. CDR3 length equals 11 residues. In DNA form, the CDR3 reads TGTGCCAGCAGCTCAGGAAGCACCATATATTTT. Translated, it gives CASSSGSTIYF.

The V call is TRBV9, the J call TRBJ2-5, with D tentatively TRBD2 (7 bases). The CDR3 runs to 16 residues. The V gene lost 2 bases and the J gene lost 2 bases, with 16 bases spanning the gap. Germline lookup yields CDR1 SGDLS and CDR2 YYNGEE. The CDR3 bases are TGTGCCAGCAGCGTTGGACCACAGGGAGGGCAAGAGACCCAGTACTTC. Amino acids: CASSVGPQGGQETQYF.

In its sample, this clonotype was seen many times. The CDR3 DNA is TGTGCCAGCGGGGACAGGACATATAATTCACCCCTCCACTTT. Residues: CASGDRTYNSPLHF. The rearrangement uses TRBV2 and TRBJ1-6; 8 nucleotides agree with TRBD1. With V trimmed by 8 bases and J by 4 bases, 4 bases remained unmatched. The CDR3 extends over 14 amino acids. Per the germline V gene, CDR1 is SNHLY and CDR2 is FYNNEI. Filled out from reference TRBV2 and TRBJ1-6, the complete variable domain reads EPEVTQTPSHQVTQMGQEVILRCVPISNHLYFYWYRQILGQKVEFLVSFYNNEISEKSEIFDDQFSVERPDGSNFTLKIRSTKLEDSAMYFCASGDRTYNSPLHFGNGTRLTVT.

This clonotype was counted a single time. A read error may explain this, as a much larger clone is one base away. The V gene is TRBV2, the J gene TRBJ1-2; possible D gene TRBD1, 5 bases. The CDR3 contains 12 residues. CDR1 SNHLY and CDR2 FYNNEI come from the germline V gene. The CDR3 region has the DNA TGTGCCAGGACAGACTCACACTATGGCTACATCTTC. Its translation is CARTDSHYGYIF. Full variable domain (rest looked up from reference TRBV2 and TRBJ1-2): EPEVTQTPSHQVTQMGQEVILRCVPISNHLYFYWYRQILGQKVEFLVSFYNNEISEKSEIFDDQFSVERPDGSNFTLKIRSTKLEDSAMYFCARTDSHYGYIFGSGTRLTVV.

V usage is TRBV4-2 and J usage is TRBJ2-7; a weak D match, TRBD1 (7 bases). This CDR3 is 16 amino acids long. V dropped 3 bases and J dropped 5 bases, with 20 bases sitting between them. Per the germline V gene, CDR1 is LGHNA and CDR2 is YNFKEQ. CDR3 sequence: CASSHGDRAGGNEQYF. CDR3 coding DNA: TGTGCCAGCAGCCATGGCGACAGGGCCGGGGGTAACGAGCAGTACTTC.